The clone carrying this T cell receptor beta chain was picked up a small number of times. Its antigen is as yet unknown. This sample is drawn from a study of T cells in Graves' hyperthyroidism and ophthalmopathy. The authors deemed Graves' hyperthyroidism stable absent ophthalmopathy progression within 18 months. Diagnoses were established using clinical symptoms, serum thyroxine and TRAb, thyroid ultrasound and orbital computed tomography. Points from the study as a whole: Blood also contained most expanded thyroid clonotypes above 0.001.

CDR3 length: 15 amino acids. With 4 bases clipped from V and 1 base from J, the junction kept 4 bases outside the gene matches. Amplification of TCR beta CDR3 regions was performed using RNA transcripts as template. First-round RT-PCR with HTBI primers amplified the TCR CDR3 region. TCRdb re-analysed the multiplex PCR reads in MiXCR, keeping a single row per CDR3 protein. The table lists about 840,000 distinct CDR3 sequences, 35% to 45% of them singletons, with over 8% in the top ten. The chain joins TRBV12-3 or TRBV12-4 to TRBJ1-5, with 7 bases that match TRBD1. The sequence derives from a man aged 18 to 30 with Graves' hyperthyroidism. The sample consisted of blood. CDR3 sequence: CASSYHRGSNQPQHF. The CDR3 DNA follows: TGTGCCAGCAGTTATCACAGGGGAAGCAATCAGCCCCAGCATTTT.